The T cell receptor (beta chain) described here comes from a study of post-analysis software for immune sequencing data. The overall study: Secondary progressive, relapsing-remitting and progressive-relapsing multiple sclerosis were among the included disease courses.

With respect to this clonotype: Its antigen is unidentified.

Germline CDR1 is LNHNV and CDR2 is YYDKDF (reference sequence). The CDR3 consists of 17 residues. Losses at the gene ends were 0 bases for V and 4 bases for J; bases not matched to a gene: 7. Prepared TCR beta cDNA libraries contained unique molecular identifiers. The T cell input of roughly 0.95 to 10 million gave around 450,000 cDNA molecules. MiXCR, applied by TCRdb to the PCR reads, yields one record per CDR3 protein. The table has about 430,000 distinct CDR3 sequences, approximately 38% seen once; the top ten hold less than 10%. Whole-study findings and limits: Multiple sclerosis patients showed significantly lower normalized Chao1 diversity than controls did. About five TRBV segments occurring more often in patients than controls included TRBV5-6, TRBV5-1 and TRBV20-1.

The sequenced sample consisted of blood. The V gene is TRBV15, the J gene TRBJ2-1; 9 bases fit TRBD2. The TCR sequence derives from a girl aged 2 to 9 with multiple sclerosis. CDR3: CATSRDKWREGYNEQFF. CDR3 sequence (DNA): TGTGCCACCAGCAGAGATAAGTGGCGGGAGGGTTACAATGAGCAGTTCTTC.